This TCR beta chain was sequenced for a study of blood T cell repertoires in COVID-19. Only in-frame clones appear in the TCRdb table, and some are missing; sequencing was by immunoSEQ multiplex PCR. The table includes 130,000 to 150,000 clones, approximately 84% detected once. V lost 6 bases and J lost 6, with 9 bases in between. The CDR3 is made up of 12 amino acids. Per the germline V gene, CDR1 is SGHRS and CDR2 is YFSETQ. The sequence was collected from an elderly woman in a cohort sampled during active or convalescent COVID-19. The chain couples TRBV5-1 to TRBJ2-2, with D uncertain. Sequences were obtained from peripheral blood. The chain's CDR3 is CASTQLSGELFF. The CDR3 DNA sequence: TGCGCCAGCACCCAGTTGTCCGGGGAGCTGTTTTTT.